The T cell receptor beta chain described here comes from a study of human T cells and chemical hapten exposure. Study details: The study patch tested 0.01% DPC on the upper back and read results at 6 days. Per-sample TCR yield variation was attributed mainly to small pooled library volume differences.

V was pared by 3 bases and J by 7 bases, with 12 bases between. CDR3 size: 13 residues. Germline V gives CDR1 KGHSH, CDR2 LQKENI. This clonotype was recorded a few times. As to time point: patch test 3, about 24 weeks after DPC sensitization. Treatment meaning: therapeutic diphenylcyclopropenone sensitization with weekly scalp DPC. Donation of samples came from alopecia patients who were 18 to 70 years old and suitable for DPC. Original methodology: Sample TCR totals centred on a median of around 100,000, ranging about 20,000 to 700,000. TCRdb recomputed calls from the RACE reads with MiXCR, one row per CDR3 protein. In this record, the V and J calls reflect TCRdb's handling and not the investigators' own analysis. Of some 97,000 distinct CDR3 sequences in the sample, 27% were seen once.

Sequences were derived from whole blood, sampled in connection with sensitization to the hapten diphenylcyclopropenone (DPC). This clonotype was obtained from a man between 35 and 55 years old with alopecia areata. Some clones in this sample may be carry-over from other donors' samples. The chain links TRBV18 to TRBJ1-2; no clear D. The CDR3 DNA is TGTGCCAGCTCACCCTCGAAAGAAACTGGCTACACCTTC. Its translation: CASSPSKETGYTF.